Shown below are 28 T cell receptor beta chains from a single sample sequenced in a study of T cell responses to AZD1222 COVID-19 vaccine. Profiled with immunoSEQ multiplex PCR; TCRdb holds only in-frame clones, not every one. The sample consists of about 91,000 clones, 80% to 95% of them appearing once. This material consisted of peripheral blood, taken 28 days after the second AZD1222 dose. All receptors come from an adult who received the AZD1222 COVID-19 vaccine.

The chain joins TRBV11-2 to TRBJ1-1; no firm D call. The germline V and J ends were trimmed by 4 bases and 8 bases, with 14 bases remaining between them. The CDR3 runs 13 residues. The germline gives CDR1 SGHAT, CDR2 FQNNGV. The CDR3: CASSSRPGGEAFF. Written as DNA, the CDR3 is TGTGCCAGCAGCTCCCGGCCAGGAGGGGAAGCTTTCTTT.

This chain joins TRBV28 and TRBJ2-5, with D perhaps matching TRBD1 (6 bases). CDR1 is MDHEN and CDR2 is SYDVKM in the germline V gene. Trimming shortened V by 5 bases and J by 5 bases, and 18 bases separated the two germline ends. The CDR3 contains 15 residues. The CDR3 region is CASSHGQLAVETQYF. The CDR3 nucleotides read TGTGCCAGCAGTCACGGACAGCTGGCAGTTGAGACCCAGTACTTC.

V gene TRBV3-1 (or the pseudogene TRBV3-2) combines with J gene TRBJ2-1; 8 positions agree with TRBD2. The CDR3 runs 16 residues. Germline CDR1 reads LGHDT; CDR2 reads YNNKEL (reference sequence). Trimming took 4 bases from V and 7 from J; bases not matched to a gene: 12. The CDR3 DNA follows: TGTGCCAGCAGCCCGTCCGGGTCGTCGGGAGGGAATGAGCAGTTCTTC. Amino acids: CASSPSGSSGGNEQFF.

The V and J genes are TRBV7-8 and TRBJ2-5, with 14 bases matching TRBD2. Germline CDR1 and CDR2: SGHVS and FQNEAQ. Trimming removed 4 bases from V and 0 bases from J; junction bases left unmatched: 4. This CDR3 region has 17 residues. The CDR3: CASSWGLAGAYQETQYF. DNA of the CDR3: TGTGCCAGCAGCTGGGGACTAGCGGGGGCGTACCAAGAGACCCAGTACTTC.

This chain links TRBV6-5 with TRBJ1-1; D gene unclear. With 2 bases removed from V and 4 bases from J, the gap between germline ends came to 11 bases. The CDR3 is made up of 14 amino acids. The germline gives CDR1 MNHEY, CDR2 SVGAGI. The CDR3 loop reads CASSYGHGSTEAFF. DNA of the CDR3: TGTGCCAGCAGTTACGGTCACGGGAGCACTGAAGCTTTCTTT.

In its sample, this clone was seen a few times. This chain connects TRBV11-2 to TRBJ1-2; 8 bases map to TRBD1. This CDR3 is built from 15 residues. From germline, CDR1 is SGHAT and CDR2 FQNNGV. After removal of 1 base from V and 3 bases from J, the junction contained 4 bases not matched to a gene. CDR3: CASSLGQGPYYGYTF. The CDR3 DNA sequence: TGTGCCAGCAGCTTAGGACAGGGGCCTTACTATGGCTACACCTTC.

The chain uses TRBV11-2 and TRBJ2-1, with TRBD1 identical over 9 bases. Germline trimming cut 5 bases from V and 5 bases from J; bases unmatched to any gene: 10. There are 16 residues in the CDR3. The germline CDR1 and CDR2 sequences are SGHAT and FQNNGV. CDR3 coding DNA: TGTGCCAGCAGCGCGCTCGGGACAGGGTCTCACAATGAGCAGTTCTTC. Amino acids: CASSALGTGSHNEQFF.

V usage is TRBV7-3 and J usage is TRBJ2-1; D may match TRBD1 or TRBD2 (5 bases each). The CDR3 is 17 amino acids. Trimming shortened V by 2 bases and J by 9 bases, and 23 bases separated the two germline ends. Germline lookup yields CDR1 SGHTA and CDR2 FQGTGA. The CDR3 region has the DNA TGTGCCAGCAGCTTATTTCCCACGGGGCCCCGGCGGACTGAGCAGTTCTTC. Protein product: CASSLFPTGPRRTEQFF. Full variable domain (missing parts from reference TRBV7-3 and TRBJ2-1): GAGVSQTPSNKVTEKGKYVELRCDPISGHTALYWYRQSLGQGPEFLIYFQGTGAADDSGLPNDRFFAVRPEGSVSTLKIQRTERGDSAVYLCASSLFPTGPRRTEQFFGPGTRLTVL.

The chain is built from TRBV12-2 and TRBJ1-6; the table's D call, TRBD1, has no DNA check behind it. TRBV12-2 is described as a pseudogene. This CDR3 region has 16 residues. The CDR3 region has the DNA TGTGCAAGTCGCTTTCCAGGGGGCTCCTATAATTCACCCCTCCACTTT. This gives the protein CASRFPGGSYNSPLHF.

The CDR3 region is CASSSSTGEVGELFF. CDR3 sequence (DNA): TGTGCCAGCAGCTCCTCGACAGGGGAGGTCGGGGAGCTGTTTTTT. The chain combines TRBV7-2 with TRBJ2-2; 8 bases align to TRBD1. CDR3 length equals 15 residues. The germline CDR1 and CDR2 sequences are SGHTA and FQGNSA. J lost 7 bases, V lost 4 bases, and 8 bases had no gene match. The full variable domain, completed using reference TRBV7-2 and TRBJ2-2, is GAGVSQSPSNKVTEKGKDVELRCDPISGHTALYWYRQSLGQGLEFLIYFQGNSAPDKSGLPSDRFSAERTGGSVSTLTIQRTQQEDSAVYLCASSSSTGEVGELFFGEGSRLTVL.

V and J are TRBV28 and TRBJ1-5; 12 bases align to TRBD1. CDR3 size: 15 residues. Trimming cost V 7 bases and J 7 bases; bases outside gene matches: 8. The germline V gene encodes CDR1 MDHEN and CDR2 SYDVKM. In DNA form, the CDR3 reads TGTGCCAGCACCTCGTGGGACAGGGGGCCACAGCCCCAGCATTTT. This translates into CASTSWDRGPQPQHF. The whole variable domain, filled in from reference TRBV28 and TRBJ1-5, reads DVKVTQSSRYLVKRTGEKVFLECVQDMDHENMFWYRQDPGLGLRLIYFSYDVKMKEKGDIPEGYSVSREKKERFSLILESASTNQTSMYLCASTSWDRGPQPQHFGDGTRLSIL.

The V and J genes are TRBV27 and TRBJ2-7; TRBD2 aligns across 9 bases. The CDR3 covers 14 residues. The trim removed 6 bases at V and 4 bases at J, leaving 7 bases unmatched. CDR1 is MNHEY and CDR2 is SMNVEV in the germline V gene (reference sequence). CDR3 sequence (DNA): TGTGCCAGCAGGCCCCTAGCGGGGCGGTACGAGCAGTACTTC. Translation gives CASRPLAGRYEQYF.

The genes are TRBV2 and TRBJ1-5, with D maybe TRBD1 (6 bases). The CDR3 has 12 residues. The ends were cut back, 5 bases at V and 7 bases at J, with 9 bases in the middle. From germline, CDR1 is SNHLY and CDR2 FYNNEI. The CDR3 spells CASSWGGQPQHF. The CDR3 DNA is TGTGCCAGCAGTTGGGGGGGCCAGCCCCAGCATTTT.

This chain links TRBV9 with TRBJ2-1; 12 nucleotides align to TRBD2. V gave up 3 bases and J gave up 7 bases; unmatched junction bases: 5. The CDR3 length is 15 residues. Germline loops: CDR1 SGDLS, CDR2 YYNGEE. In DNA form, the CDR3 reads TGTGCCAGCAGCGGTAGTGGACTAGCGGGGAATGAGCAGTTCTTC. Encoded protein: CASSGSGLAGNEQFF. Together with reference TRBV9 and TRBJ2-1, the CDR3 gives the full variable domain: DSGVTQTPKHLITATGQRVTLRCSPRSGDLSVYWYQQSLDQGLQFLIQYYNGEERAKGNILERFSAQQFPDLHSELNLSSLELGDSALYFCASSGSGLAGNEQFFGPGTRLTVL.

This chain's CDR3 is CATKPWEGSNEQYF. DNA for the CDR3: TGTGCCACCAAACCGTGGGAGGGTTCCAACGAGCAGTACTTC. The chain has TRBV19 and TRBJ2-7, with TRBD2 matching over 7 bases. Germline loops: CDR1 LNHDA, CDR2 SQIVND (reference sequence). With V trimmed by 10 bases and J by 5 bases, 14 bases remained unmatched. There are 14 residues in the CDR3.

The J gene is TRBJ2-3, the V gene TRBV9, with D hard to call. Deletions cut 0 bases from V and 4 bases from J, with 9 bases between. Per the germline V gene, CDR1 is SGDLS and CDR2 is YYNGEE. The CDR3 consists of 14 residues. Here the CDR3 DNA reads TGTGCCAGCAGCGTAGGAAGGGTGGCAGATACGCAGTATTTT. Translation: CASSVGRVADTQYF.

The V and J genes are TRBV20-1 and TRBJ2-1, with D hard to call. V lost 6 bases and J 14 bases, leaving 14 bases between the germline ends. The CDR3 loop spans 10 amino acids. CDR1 and CDR2 (germline): DFQATT, SNEGSKA (reference sequence). CDR3 nucleotides: TGCAGTGCCAACGGACCAACGAAGTTCTTC. As protein: CSANGPTKFF.

This clone came up once. This sequence joins TRBV19 and TRBJ2-3; no clear D gene. Trimming stripped 3 bases from V and 3 bases from J, with 7 bases between. The germline V gene encodes CDR1 LNHDA and CDR2 SQIVND (reference sequence). The CDR3 covers 13 residues. In nucleotides, the CDR3 is TGTGCCAGTAGTATTAGTTGGACAGATACGCAGTATTTT. Encoded protein: CASSISWTDTQYF.

The chain recombines TRBV19 with TRBJ2-2; D call uncertain. Germline CDR1 is LNHDA and CDR2 is SQIVND (reference sequence). The CDR3 extends over 14 amino acids. Trimming stripped 3 bases from V and 1 base from J, with 6 bases between. The CDR3 spells CASSISGNTGELFF. For the CDR3, the DNA is TGTGCCAGTAGTATCTCGGGGAACACCGGGGAGCTGTTTTTT. The full variable domain, completed using reference TRBV19 and TRBJ2-2, is DGGITQSPKYLFRKEGQNVTLSCEQNLNHDAMYWYRQDPGQGLRLIYYSQIVNDFQKGDIAEGYSVSREKKESFPLTVTSAQKNPTAFYLCASSISGNTGELFFGEGSRLTVL.

V usage is TRBV11-3 and J usage is TRBJ2-7; no clear D gene. Per the germline V gene, CDR1 is SGHNT and CDR2 is YENEEA. Deletions cut 5 bases from V and 3 bases from J, with 11 bases between. CDR3 length equals 13 residues. This CDR3 is CASSPFMGYEQYF. CDR3 in DNA: TGTGCCAGCAGCCCCTTCATGGGCTACGAGCAGTACTTC.

As regards this clone: This sample includes further DNA sequences coding for the same CDR3. The chain links TRBV5-1 to TRBJ2-7, with 9 positions matching TRBD1. V dropped 0 bases and J dropped 2; count of bases not matched to a gene: 0. This CDR3 is built from 14 residues. Germline CDR1 and CDR2: SGHRS and YFSETQ. The CDR3 region has the DNA TGCGCCAGCAGCTTGGACAGGGGGCCCTACGAGCAGTACTTC. As protein: CASSLDRGPYEQYF. Together with reference TRBV5-1 and TRBJ2-7, the CDR3 gives the full variable domain: KAGVTQTPRYLIKTRGQQVTLSCSPISGHRSVSWYQQTPGQGLQFLFEYFSETQRNKGNFPGRFSGRQFSNSRSEMNVSTLELGDSALYLCASSLDRGPYEQYFGPGTRLTVT.

The table lists this clone with a count of one. The chain has TRBV6-5 and TRBJ1-1; no definite D call. CDR1 is MNHEY, CDR2 SVGAGI, per germline. This CDR3 contains 15 residues. V gave up 8 bases and J gave up 0 bases, with 16 bases separating them. CDR3 coding DNA: TGTGCCAGCCACTCCGCCGGAGTAATGAACACTGAAGCTTTCTTT. It codes for CASHSAGVMNTEAFF.

The chain recombines TRBV6-1 with TRBJ1-1; D ambiguous. V lost 1 base and J lost 8, with 11 bases in between. CDR3 size: 13 residues. Per the germline V gene, CDR1 is MNHNS and CDR2 is SASEGT. As DNA, the CDR3 is TGTGCCAGCAGTGAAGGAACATGGGCAGAAGCTTTCTTT. It yields the protein CASSEGTWAEAFF.

The chain combines TRBV10-3 with TRBJ1-1; D remains unclear. The germline gives CDR1 ENHRY, CDR2 SYGVKD. The CDR3 spans 14 residues. Between the trimmed V and J ends, which lost 0 bases and 7 bases, there was a span of 12 bases. The CDR3 bases are TGTGCCATCAGTGAGTCTTTGACGGCGGGTGAAGCTTTCTTT. Translation gives CAISESLTAGEAFF.

The genes are TRBV9 and TRBJ2-1; D is possibly TRBD1 (7 bases). V shed 4 bases and J shed 2 bases, with 13 bases lying between them. Germline loops: CDR1 SGDLS, CDR2 YYNGEE. CDR3 length: 15 amino acids. CDR3 bases: TGTGCCAGCAGCCCCCAGGGGGGCGCCTACAATGAGCAGTTCTTC. Translation: CASSPQGGAYNEQFF. Variable domain in full (rest from reference TRBV9 and TRBJ2-1): DSGVTQTPKHLITATGQRVTLRCSPRSGDLSVYWYQQSLDQGLQFLIQYYNGEERAKGNILERFSAQQFPDLHSELNLSSLELGDSALYFCASSPQGGAYNEQFFGPGTRLTVL.

This chain connects TRBV7-9 to TRBJ1-1, with TRBD1 identical over 7 bases. The CDR3 is 15 residues long. Germline V gives CDR1 SEHNR, CDR2 FQNEAQ (reference sequence). Trimming at V came to 4 bases and at J to 0 bases, leaving 5 bases not matched to a gene. CDR3 bases: TGTGCCAGCAGCTGGGCTCAGGGGGTGAACACTGAAGCTTTCTTT. Its translation is CASSWAQGVNTEAFF.

This chain uses TRBV19 with TRBJ1-6; D is possibly TRBD1 (5 bases). The V and J ends lost 5 bases and 9 bases respectively, with 23 bases between them. In germline, CDR1 is LNHDA, CDR2 SQIVND (reference sequence). The CDR3 spans 17 residues. CDR3 sequence (DNA): TGTGCCAGTAGTTCCCTCGTTGGGAGGGGAAGCGGTTCACCCCTCCACTTT. It encodes CASSSLVGRGSGSPLHF.

The chain joins TRBV5-1 to TRBJ1-5; D is uncertain. The germline gives CDR1 SGHRS, CDR2 YFSETQ. The CDR3 loop spans 14 amino acids. Trimming stripped 2 bases from V and 7 bases from J, with 13 bases between. Here the CDR3 reads CASSFGGLGQPQHF. As DNA, the CDR3 is TGCGCCAGCAGCTTCGGAGGGTTGGGGCAGCCCCAGCATTTT.